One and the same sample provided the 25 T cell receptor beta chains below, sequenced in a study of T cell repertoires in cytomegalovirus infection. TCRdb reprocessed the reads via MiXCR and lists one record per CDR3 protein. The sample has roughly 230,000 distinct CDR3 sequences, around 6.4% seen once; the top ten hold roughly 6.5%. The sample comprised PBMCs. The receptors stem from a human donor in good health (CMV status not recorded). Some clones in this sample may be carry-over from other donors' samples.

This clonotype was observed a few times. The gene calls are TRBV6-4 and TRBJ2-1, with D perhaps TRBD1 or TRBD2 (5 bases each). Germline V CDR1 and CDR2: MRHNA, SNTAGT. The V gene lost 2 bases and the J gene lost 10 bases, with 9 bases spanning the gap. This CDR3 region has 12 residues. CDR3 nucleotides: TGTGCCAGCAGTGACCCTTGGGGGGAGCAGTTCTTC. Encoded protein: CASSDPWGEQFF.

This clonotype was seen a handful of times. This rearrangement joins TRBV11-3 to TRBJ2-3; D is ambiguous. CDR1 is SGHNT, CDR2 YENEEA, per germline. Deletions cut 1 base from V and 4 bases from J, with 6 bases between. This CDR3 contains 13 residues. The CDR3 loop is CASSLAPSDTQYF. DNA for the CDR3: TGTGCCAGCAGCTTAGCCCCATCAGATACGCAGTATTTT.

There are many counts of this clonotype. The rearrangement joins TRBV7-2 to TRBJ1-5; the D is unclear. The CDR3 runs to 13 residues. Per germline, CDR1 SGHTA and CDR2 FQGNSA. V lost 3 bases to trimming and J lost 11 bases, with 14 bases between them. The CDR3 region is CASSLGIFNAQHF. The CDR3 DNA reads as TGTGCCAGCAGCTTGGGCATTTTTAATGCCCAGCATTTT.

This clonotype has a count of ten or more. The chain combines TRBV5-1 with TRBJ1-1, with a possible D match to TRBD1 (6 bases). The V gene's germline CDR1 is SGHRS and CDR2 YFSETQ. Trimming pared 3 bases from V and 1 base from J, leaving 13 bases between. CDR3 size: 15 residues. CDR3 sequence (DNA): TGCGCCAGCAGCTCCACCGGGACACAGAACACTGAAGCTTTCTTT. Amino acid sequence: CASSSTGTQNTEAFF.

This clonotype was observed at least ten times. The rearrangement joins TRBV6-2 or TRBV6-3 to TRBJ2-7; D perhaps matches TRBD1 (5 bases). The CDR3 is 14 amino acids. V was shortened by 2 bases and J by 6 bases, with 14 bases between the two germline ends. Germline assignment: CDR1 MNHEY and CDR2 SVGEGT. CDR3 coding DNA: TGTGCCAGCAGTTACCAAGGGGTTTTGAGCGAGCAGTACTTC. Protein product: CASSYQGVLSEQYF.

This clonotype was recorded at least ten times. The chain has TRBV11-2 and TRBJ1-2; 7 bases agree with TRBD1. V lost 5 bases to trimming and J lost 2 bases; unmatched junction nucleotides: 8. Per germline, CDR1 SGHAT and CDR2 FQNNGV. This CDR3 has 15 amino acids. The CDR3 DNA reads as TGTGCCAGCAGCACTACCGGGACAGTAAACTATGGCTACACCTTC. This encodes CASSTTGTVNYGYTF.

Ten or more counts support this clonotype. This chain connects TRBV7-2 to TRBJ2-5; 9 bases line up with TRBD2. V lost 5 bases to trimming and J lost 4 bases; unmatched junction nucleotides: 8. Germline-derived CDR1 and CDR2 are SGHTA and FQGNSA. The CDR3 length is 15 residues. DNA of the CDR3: TGTGCCAGCAGCCCCCCTCTAGCGGGGAGAGAGACCCAGTACTTC. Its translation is CASSPPLAGRETQYF.

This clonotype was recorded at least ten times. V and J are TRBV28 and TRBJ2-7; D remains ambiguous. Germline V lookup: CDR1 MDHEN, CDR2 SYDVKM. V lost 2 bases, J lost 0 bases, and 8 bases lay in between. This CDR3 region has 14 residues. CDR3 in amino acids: CASSLVRSSYEQYF. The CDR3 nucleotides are TGTGCCAGCAGTTTAGTGCGGAGCTCCTACGAGCAGTACTTC.

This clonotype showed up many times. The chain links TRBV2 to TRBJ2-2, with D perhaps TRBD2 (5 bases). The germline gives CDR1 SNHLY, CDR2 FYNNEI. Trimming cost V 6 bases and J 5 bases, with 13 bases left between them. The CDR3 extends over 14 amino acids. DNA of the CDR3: TGTGCCAGCAGCGAGCGTGGGAGTACCGGGGAGCTGTTTTTT. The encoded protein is CASSERGSTGELFF.

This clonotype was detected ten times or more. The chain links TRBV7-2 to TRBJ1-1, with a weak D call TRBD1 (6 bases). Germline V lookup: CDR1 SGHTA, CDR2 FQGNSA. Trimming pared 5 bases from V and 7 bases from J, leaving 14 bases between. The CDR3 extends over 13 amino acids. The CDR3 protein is CASSTVQGIEAFF. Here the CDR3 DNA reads TGTGCCAGCAGCACCGTACAGGGAATTGAAGCTTTCTTT.

CDR3 loop: CASSLAGMGNQPQHF. CDR3 in DNA: TGCGCCAGCAGCTTGGCAGGGATGGGAAATCAGCCCCAGCATTTT. The chain combines TRBV5-1 with TRBJ1-5; maybe TRBD1 (5 bases). Germline assignment: CDR1 SGHRS and CDR2 YFSETQ. V was clipped by 0 bases and J by 4 bases, with 11 bases between them. CDR3 length equals 15 residues.

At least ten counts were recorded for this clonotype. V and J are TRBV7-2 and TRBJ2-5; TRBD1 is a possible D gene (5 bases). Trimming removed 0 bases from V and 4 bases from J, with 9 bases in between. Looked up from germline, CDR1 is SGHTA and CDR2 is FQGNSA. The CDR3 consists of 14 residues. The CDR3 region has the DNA TGTGCCAGCAGCTTAGCAGGGGTGGTAGAGACCCAGTACTTC. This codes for CASSLAGVVETQYF.

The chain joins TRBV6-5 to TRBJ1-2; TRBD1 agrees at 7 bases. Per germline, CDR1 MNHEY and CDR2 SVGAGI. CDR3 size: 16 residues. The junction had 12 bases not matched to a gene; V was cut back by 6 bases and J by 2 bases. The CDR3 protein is CASSSLRGRWNYGYTF. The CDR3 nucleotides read TGTGCCAGCAGCTCCCTCAGGGGGAGGTGGAACTATGGCTACACCTTC.

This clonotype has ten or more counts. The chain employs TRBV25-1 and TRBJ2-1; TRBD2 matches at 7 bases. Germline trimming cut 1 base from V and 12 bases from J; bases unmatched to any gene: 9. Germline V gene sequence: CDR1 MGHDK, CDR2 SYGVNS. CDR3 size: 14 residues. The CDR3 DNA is TGTGCCAGCAGTGAATTCGGGGGGTCTCGCGGGCAGTTCTTC. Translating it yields CASSEFGGSRGQFF. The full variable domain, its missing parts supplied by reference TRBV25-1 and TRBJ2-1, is EADIYQTPRYLVIGTGKKITLECSQTMGHDKMYWYQQDPGMELHLIHYSYGVNSTEKGDLSSESTVSRIRTEHFPLTLESARPSHTSQYLCASSEFGGSRGQFFGPGTRLTVL.

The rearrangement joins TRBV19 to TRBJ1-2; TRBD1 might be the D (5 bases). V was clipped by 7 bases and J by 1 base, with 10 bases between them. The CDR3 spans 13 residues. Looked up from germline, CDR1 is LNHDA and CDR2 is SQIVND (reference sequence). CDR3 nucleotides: TGTGCCAGTATCTCAGGGAATAACTATGGCTACACCTTC. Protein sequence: CASISGNNYGYTF.

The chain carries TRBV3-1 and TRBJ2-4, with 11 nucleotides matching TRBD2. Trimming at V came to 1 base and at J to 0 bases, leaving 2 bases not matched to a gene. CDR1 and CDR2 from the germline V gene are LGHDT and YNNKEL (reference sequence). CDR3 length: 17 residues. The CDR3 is CASSQASGGLAKNIQYF. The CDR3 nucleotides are TGTGCCAGCAGCCAAGCTAGCGGGGGGCTAGCCAAAAACATTCAGTACTTC.

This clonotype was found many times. CDR3 nucleotide sequence: TGTGCCAGCAGCTCGGAATTCGGACAGCGTAATTCACCCCTCCACTTT. Translating it yields CASSSEFGQRNSPLHF. This sequence joins TRBV5-6 and TRBJ1-6; tentative D call: TRBD1 (6 bases). Germline V gene data show CDR1 as SGHDT and CDR2 as YYEEEE. CDR3 length: 16 amino acids. Trimming removed 3 bases from V and 6 bases from J, with 16 bases in between.

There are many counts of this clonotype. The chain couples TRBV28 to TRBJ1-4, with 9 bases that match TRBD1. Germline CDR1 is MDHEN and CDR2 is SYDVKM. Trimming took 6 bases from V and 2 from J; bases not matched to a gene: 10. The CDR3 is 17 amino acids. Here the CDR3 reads CASSSGQGQWTNEKLFF. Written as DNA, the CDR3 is TGTGCCAGCAGCTCAGGACAGGGGCAATGGACTAATGAAAAACTGTTTTTT.

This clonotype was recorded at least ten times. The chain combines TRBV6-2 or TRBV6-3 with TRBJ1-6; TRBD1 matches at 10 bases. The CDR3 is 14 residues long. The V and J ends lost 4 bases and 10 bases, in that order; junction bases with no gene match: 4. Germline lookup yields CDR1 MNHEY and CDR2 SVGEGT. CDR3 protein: CASSSGQGLSPLHF. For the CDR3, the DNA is TGTGCCAGCAGTTCGGGACAGGGGTTATCACCCCTCCACTTT.

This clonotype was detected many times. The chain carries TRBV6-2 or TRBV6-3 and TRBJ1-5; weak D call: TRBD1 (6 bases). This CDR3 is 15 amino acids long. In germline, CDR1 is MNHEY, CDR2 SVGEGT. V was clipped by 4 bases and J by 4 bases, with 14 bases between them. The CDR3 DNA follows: TGTGCCAGCAGTTTAGGGGGTTGGAGGAATCAGCCCCAGCATTTT. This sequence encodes CASSLGGWRNQPQHF.

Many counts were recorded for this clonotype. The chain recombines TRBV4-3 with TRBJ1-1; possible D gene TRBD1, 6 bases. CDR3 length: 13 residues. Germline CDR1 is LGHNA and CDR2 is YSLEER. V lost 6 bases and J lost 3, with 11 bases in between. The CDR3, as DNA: TGCGCCAGCAGTCACACAGGGTACACTGAAGCTTTCTTT. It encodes CASSHTGYTEAFF.

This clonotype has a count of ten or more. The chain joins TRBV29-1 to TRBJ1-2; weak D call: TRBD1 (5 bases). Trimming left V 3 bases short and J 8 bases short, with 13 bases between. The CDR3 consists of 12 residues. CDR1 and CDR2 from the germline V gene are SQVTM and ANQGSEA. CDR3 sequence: CSVEIGREGYTF. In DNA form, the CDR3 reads TGCAGCGTTGAGATCGGCAGGGAAGGCTACACCTTC.

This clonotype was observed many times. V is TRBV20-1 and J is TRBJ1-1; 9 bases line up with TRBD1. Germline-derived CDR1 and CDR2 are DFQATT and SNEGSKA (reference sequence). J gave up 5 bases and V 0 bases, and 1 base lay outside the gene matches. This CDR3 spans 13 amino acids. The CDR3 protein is CSARETGGTEAFF. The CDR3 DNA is TGCAGTGCTAGAGAGACAGGGGGTACTGAAGCTTTCTTT.

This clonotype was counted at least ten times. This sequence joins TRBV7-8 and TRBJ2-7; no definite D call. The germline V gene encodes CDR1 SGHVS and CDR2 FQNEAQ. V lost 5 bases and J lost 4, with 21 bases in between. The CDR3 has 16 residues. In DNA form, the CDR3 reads TGTGCCAGCAGCCGCTCCGATCCCCCATTGTCTTACGAGCAGTACTTC. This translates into CASSRSDPPLSYEQYF. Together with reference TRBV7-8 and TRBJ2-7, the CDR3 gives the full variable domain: GAGVSQSPRYKVAKRGQDVALRCDPISGHVSLFWYQQALGQGPEFLTYFQNEAQLDKSGLPSDRFFAERPEGSVSTLKIQRTQQEDSAVYLCASSRSDPPLSYEQYFGPGTRLTVT.

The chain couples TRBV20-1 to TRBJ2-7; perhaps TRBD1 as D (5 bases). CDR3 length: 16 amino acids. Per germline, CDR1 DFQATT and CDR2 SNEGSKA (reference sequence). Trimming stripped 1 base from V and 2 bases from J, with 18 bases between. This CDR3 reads CSARGELQGIPYEQYF. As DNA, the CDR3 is TGCAGTGCTAGAGGGGAACTTCAGGGAATCCCCTACGAGCAGTACTTC.